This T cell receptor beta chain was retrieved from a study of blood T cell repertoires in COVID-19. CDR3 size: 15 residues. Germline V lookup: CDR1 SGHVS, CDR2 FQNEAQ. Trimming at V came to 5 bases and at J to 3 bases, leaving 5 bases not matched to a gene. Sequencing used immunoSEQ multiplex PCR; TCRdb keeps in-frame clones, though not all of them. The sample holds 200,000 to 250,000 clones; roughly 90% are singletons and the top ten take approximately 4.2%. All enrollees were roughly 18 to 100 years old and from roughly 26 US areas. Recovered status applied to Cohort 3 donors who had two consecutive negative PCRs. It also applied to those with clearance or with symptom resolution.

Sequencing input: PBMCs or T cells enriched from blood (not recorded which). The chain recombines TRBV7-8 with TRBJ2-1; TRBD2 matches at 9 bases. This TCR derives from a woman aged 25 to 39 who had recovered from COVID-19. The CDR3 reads CASSRAGGYYNEQFF. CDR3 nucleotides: TGTGCCAGCAGCCGAGCGGGAGGATACTACAATGAGCAGTTCTTC.